This section outlines one T cell receptor (beta chain) sequence together with its context. The data are from a study of blood T cell repertoires in COVID-19. About the study: Some COVID-19 samples were acute and others convalescent; all came from the United States, Italy and Spain. PBMCs, B-cell-depleted T cells, or T cells provided the cDNA or gDNA that made up the material.

The V gene's germline CDR1 is SGHRS and CDR2 YFSETQ. The V and J ends lost 0 bases and 0 bases respectively, with 10 bases between them. The CDR3 consists of 16 residues. Authors' data handling: For nucleated cells, counts were estimated from reference gene primer amplification. Assay used: immunoSEQ multiplex PCR; TCRdb lists only in-frame clones, some missing. V, J and clone size are taken as reported in that table, and D and trimming were inferred from the DNA itself. The data hold around 150,000 clones, with approximately 89% observed a single time. This chain joins TRBV5-1 and TRBJ2-1; weak D call: TRBD2 (5 bases). Material: peripheral blood. This receptor was obtained from a man aged 55 to 70 with active or convalescent COVID-19. CDR3 residues: CASSLEGGSSYNEQFF. In nucleotides, the CDR3 is TGCGCCAGCAGCTTGGAAGGTGGGAGCTCCTACAATGAGCAGTTCTTC.